A selection of T cell receptor beta chains follows, all from one sample in a study of shared clonotypes between healthy human individuals. The table came from immunoSEQ multiplex PCR; TCRdb's copy has only in-frame clones and leaves some out. Of 2,500,000 or so clones in the sample, 85% to 95% are singletons; the top ten hold around 0.35%. The sequenced sample was naive CD4+ T cells from PBMCs. The origin of the receptors is a man between 18 and 35 years old in good health. Some clones in this sample may be carry-over from other donors' samples. Each CDR3 is given with its conserved first and last residue. The D gene is left open where the match is weak. Expanded clones get a size class; other rows say once, few or many, or leave the size out.

j_gene | v_gene | abundance | d_gene | CDR3aa | CDR3nt
TRBJ1-1 | TRBV5-1 | NA | NA | CASSLNQLGRGEAFF | TGCGCCAGCAGCTTGAATCAATTGGGCAGGGGTGAAGCTTTCTTT
TRBJ2-3 | TRBV11-2 | NA | NA | CASSPILAGRHTQYF | TGTGCCAGCAGCCCTATTCTCGCGGGGCGCCATACGCAGTATTTT
TRBJ2-7 | TRBV4-2 | NA | NA | CASSQDGPAYEQYF | TGTGCCAGCAGCCAAGACGGACCGGCCTACGAGCAGTACTTC
TRBJ2-1 | TRBV5-1 | once | TRBD2 | CASSPTGTSGRHEQFF | TGCGCCAGCAGTCCGACCGGGACTAGCGGGAGACATGAGCAGTTCTTC
TRBJ2-3 | TRBV28 | NA | TRBD2 | CASSVAGVGHTDTQYF | TGTGCCAGCAGTGTAGCGGGAGTGGGTCACACAGATACGCAGTATTTT
TRBJ2-5 | TRBV6-6 | NA | TRBD1 | CASSYEWTGVLETQYF | TGTGCCAGCAGTTACGAATGGACAGGGGTTTTGGAGACCCAGTACTTC
TRBJ2-1 | TRBV5-1 | NA | NA | CASSLLIYNEQFF | TGCGCCAGCAGCTTGTTGATCTACAATGAGCAGTTCTTC
TRBJ2-5 | TRBV7-3 | NA | TRBD1 | CASSRTGAGETQYF | TGTGCCAGCAGCCGGACAGGGGCCGGGGAGACCCAGTACTTC
TRBJ2-5 | TRBV13 | once | NA | CASSFFAPPGETQYF | TGTGCCAGCAGCTTTTTTGCGCCTCCAGGGGAGACCCAGTACTTC
TRBJ1-2 | TRBV5-4 | once | TRBD1 | CASSLGGTGANYGYTF | TGTGCCAGCAGCTTGGGCGGGACAGGGGCTAACTATGGCTACACCTTC
TRBJ2-1 | TRBV7-9 | NA | TRBD2 | CASSSPSGAYNEQFF | TGTGCCAGCAGCTCGCCTAGCGGGGCTTACAATGAGCAGTTCTTC
TRBJ1-1 | TRBV7-2 | NA | TRBD1 | CASSRYRGTEAFF | TGTGCCAGCAGCAGATACAGGGGCACTGAAGCTTTCTTT
TRBJ2-1 | TRBV5-4 | NA | NA | CASSDNPGSYEQFF | TGTGCCAGCAGCGACAACCCCGGGAGCTATGAGCAGTTCTTC
TRBJ1-2 | TRBV27 | NA | NA | CASSFGRNYGYTF | TGTGCCAGCAGTTTCGGGAGAAACTATGGCTACACCTTC
TRBJ2-7 | TRBV27 | NA | TRBD2 | CASSLEGLAGSYEQYF | TGTGCCAGCAGTTTAGAGGGACTAGCGGGATCCTACGAGCAGTACTTC
TRBJ2-7 | TRBV6-1 | NA | NA | CASRRAGTGAYEQYF | TGTGCCAGCAGGCGCGCCGGGACGGGAGCCTACGAGCAGTACTTC
TRBJ2-7 | TRBV6-5 | NA | TRBD1 | CASSYSATGSYEQYF | TGTGCCAGCAGTTACTCAGCGACAGGGTCGTACGAGCAGTACTTC
TRBJ1-1 | TRBV10-3 | NA | NA | CAISELPRNTEAFF | TGTGCCATCAGTGAGCTCCCCAGAAACACTGAAGCTTTCTTT
TRBJ2-7 | TRBV4-3 | NA | NA | CASPRDPAHEQYF | TGCGCCAGCCCCCGGGACCCAGCTCACGAGCAGTACTTC
TRBJ2-2 | TRBV5-1 | NA | TRBD1 | CASSSQGAPGTGELFF | TGCGCCAGCAGCTCTCAGGGGGCGCCGGGCACCGGGGAGCTGTTTTTT
TRBJ1-1 | TRBV30 | few | NA | CAWSNGGSGTEAFF | TGTGCCTGGAGCAACGGGGGTAGCGGCACTGAAGCTTTCTTT
TRBJ1-5 | TRBV2 | NA | NA | CASSERVEAQPQHF | TGTGCCAGCAGTGAGCGCGTGGAAGCCCAGCCCCAGCATTTT
TRBJ2-7 | TRBV2 | NA | TRBD1 | CASSKTGIYEQYF | TGTGCCAGCAGTAAGACAGGGATCTACGAGCAGTACTTC